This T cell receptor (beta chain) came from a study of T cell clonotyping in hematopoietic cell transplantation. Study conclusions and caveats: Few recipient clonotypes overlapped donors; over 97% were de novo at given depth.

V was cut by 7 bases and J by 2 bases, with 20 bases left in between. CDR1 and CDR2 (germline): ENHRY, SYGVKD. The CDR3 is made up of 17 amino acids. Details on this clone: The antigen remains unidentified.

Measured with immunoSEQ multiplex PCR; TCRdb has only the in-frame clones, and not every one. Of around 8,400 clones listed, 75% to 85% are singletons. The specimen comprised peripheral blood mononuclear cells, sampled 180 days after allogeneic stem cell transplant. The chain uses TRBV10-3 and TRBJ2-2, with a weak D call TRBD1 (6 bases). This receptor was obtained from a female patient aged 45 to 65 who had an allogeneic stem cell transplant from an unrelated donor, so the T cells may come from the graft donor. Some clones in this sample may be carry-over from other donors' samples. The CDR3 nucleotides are TGTGCCATCACGGAAAGGGGGACGGCTGGTAACACCGGGGAGCTGTTTTTT. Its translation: CAITERGTAGNTGELFF.